The rows below give T cell receptor beta chains drawn from one sample of a study of blood T cell repertoires in COVID-19. Only in-frame clones appear in the TCRdb table, and some are missing; sequencing was by immunoSEQ multiplex PCR. The sample carries hundreds of thousands of clones, more than 75% recorded once. The sample comprised peripheral blood. These receptors originate from a woman aged 80 or over with COVID-19, enrolled during active disease. CDR3s include the opening cysteine and the closing phenylalanine or tryptophan. The D gene is left open where the match is weak. The size field is filled for only some rows; it gives once, few, many or a size class.

>TRBV4-2|TRBJ2-7|NA|NA
TGTGCCAGCAGCCAAGATTTTGGGGGGAACTACGAGCAGTACTTC
CASSQDFGGNYEQYF
>TRBV3-1/TRBV3-2|TRBJ2-2|once|TRBD1
TGTGCCAGCAGTCTCGGGGGACAGGGGGCCATCGGGGAGCTGTTTTTT
CASSLGGQGAIGELFF
>TRBV2|TRBJ1-4|NA|NA
TGTGCCAGCAGTGATTTAGGGGCTACTAATGAAAAACTGTTTTTT
CASSDLGATNEKLFF
>TRBV4-3|TRBJ2-2|NA|NA
TGCGCCAGCAGCCAAGGTGCGCCAGGGGAACTCGGCACCGGGGAGCTGTTTTTT
CASSQGAPGELGTGELFF
>TRBV19|TRBJ2-3|NA|NA
TGTGCCAGTGCTTCAGGATTGAGCACAGATACGCAGTATTTT
CASASGLSTDTQYF
>TRBV5-8|TRBJ1-5|NA|TRBD1
TGTGCCAGCAGCTTGGGACAGGGCAACGATCAGCCCCAGCATTTT
CASSLGQGNDQPQHF
>TRBV29-1|TRBJ2-3|NA|TRBD1
TGCAGCGTTGAAGAAGGGGGCCCAGATACGCAGTATTTT
CSVEEGGPDTQYF
>TRBV5-4|TRBJ1-1|NA|NA
TGTGCCAGCAGCTTAACTACAGGGAACACTGAAGCTTTCTTT
CASSLTTGNTEAFF
>TRBV10-3|TRBJ2-5|NA|NA
TGTGCCATCAGTGGAGGGTTTGGGGAGACCCAGTACTTC
CAISGGFGETQYF
>TRBV28|TRBJ2-2|once|TRBD1
TGTGCCAGCAGTTTTGACAGGGTGAAAACCGGGGAGCTGTTTTTT
CASSFDRVKTGELFF
>TRBV3-1/TRBV3-2|TRBJ2-2|NA|NA
TGTGCCAGCAGCGCCCAAGGGGGTTCGGGCGGGGAGCTGTTTTTT
CASSAQGGSGGELFF
>TRBV7-9|TRBJ1-4|NA|TRBD1
TGTGCCAGCAGCCCCGGGACAGAGAATGAAAAACTGTTTTTT
CASSPGTENEKLFF
>TRBV15|TRBJ1-6|NA|TRBD1
TGTGCCACCAGCAAAGGGACAGAGGGGCTTACTACCCTCCACTTT
CATSKGTEGLTTLHF
>TRBV6-5|TRBJ2-3|NA|TRBD2
TGTGCCAGCAGTTCGGGACTAGCGGGGGGGCCAGATACGCAGTATTTT
CASSSGLAGGPDTQYF
>TRBV4-1|TRBJ2-6|once|TRBD1
TGCGCCAGCAGCCAAGTTGGCCCGGTCTCCGGGACAGTGAACTCTGGGGCCAACGTCCTGACTTTC
CASSQVGPVSGTVNSGANVLTF
>TRBV6-1|TRBJ1-6|NA|NA
TGTGCCAGCAGTGAAGCGCTTCGGCAGGGGTCCTATAATTCACCCCTCCACTTT
CASSEALRQGSYNSPLHF
>TRBV5-1|TRBJ1-1|NA|TRBD1
TGCGCCAGCAGCTTTACAGGGGACCTGAACACTGAAGCTTTCTTT
CASSFTGDLNTEAFF
>TRBV7-2|TRBJ1-6|NA|NA
TGTGCCAGCAGCTCCCGGGTCTCTAATAATTCACCCCTCCACTTT
CASSSRVSNNSPLHF
>TRBV6-6|TRBJ1-6|once|NA
TGTGCCAGCAGTTACGGTCGCAGGGGATCGAATTCACCCCTCCACTTT
CASSYGRRGSNSPLHF
>TRBV7-2|TRBJ2-1|NA|TRBD1
TGTGCCAGCAGAGGACAGGCAACCTACAATGAGCAGTTCTTC
CASRGQATYNEQFF
>TRBV6-2/TRBV6-3|TRBJ1-5|NA|NA
TGTGCCAGCAGTTATATCGGGGGGAGCAATCAGCCCCAGCATTTT
CASSYIGGSNQPQHF
>TRBV7-7|TRBJ2-6|NA|NA
TGTGCTAGCAGCCCCGGGGGCTCTGGGGCCAACGTCCTGACTTTC
CASSPGGSGANVLTF
>TRBV5-1|TRBJ1-1|NA|NA
TGCGCCAGCAGCGAAACAACCAGGAACACTGAAGCTTTCTTT
CASSETTRNTEAFF
>TRBV7-3|TRBJ1-5|once|TRBD1
TGTGCCAGCAGCTCGGGACAGCCGGGTCAGCCCCAGCATTTT
CASSSGQPGQPQHF
>TRBV5-1|TRBJ2-5|NA|TRBD2
TGCGCCAGCAGCTTGGGAGGGACTAGCGAACAAGAGACCCAGTACTTC
CASSLGGTSEQETQYF
>TRBV7-3|TRBJ1-1|NA|TRBD1
TGTGCCAGCAGCTTAAACGCAGGGGGGAGGACTGAAGCTTTCTTT
CASSLNAGGRTEAFF
>TRBV7-9|TRBJ1-2|NA|TRBD1
TGTGCCAGCAGCCCGGGACAGCTTGGTTACACCTTC
CASSPGQLGYTF
>TRBV10-3|TRBJ1-3|NA|NA
TGTGCCATCAGTGAGGCAGGGGCTGGAAACACCATATATTTT
CAISEAGAGNTIYF
>TRBV11-2|TRBJ2-7|NA|TRBD2
TGTGCCAGCAGCTCCCCGGGACTATCCTACGAGCAGTACTTC
CASSSPGLSYEQYF
>TRBV6-6|TRBJ1-1|NA|NA
TGTGCCAGCAGTTATAGAAAGGGGTTGAACACTGAAGCTTTCTTT
CASSYRKGLNTEAFF
>TRBV28|TRBJ1-6|NA|NA
TGTGCCAGCAGTTTGTCAGGGTTGGGTAATTCACCCCTCCACTTT
CASSLSGLGNSPLHF
>TRBV2|TRBJ2-5|once|TRBD2
TGTGCCAGCAGAAGGACTAGCGGGGCCCAAGAGACCCAGTACTTC
CASRRTSGAQETQYF
>TRBV28|TRBJ1-5|NA|TRBD1
TGTGCCAGCAGTCCCTTGGGACAGCTTAGCAATCAGCCCCAGCATTTT
CASSPLGQLSNQPQHF
>TRBV19|TRBJ2-2|NA|TRBD2
TGTGCCAGTACCCGGGGCCCTAGCGGGGGCCCAAACACCGGGGAGCTGTTTTTT
CASTRGPSGGPNTGELFF
>TRBV7-2|TRBJ1-5|NA|NA
TGTGCCAGCAGCTTAAGGATCAGGTTTTATAGCAATCAGCCCCAGCATTTT
CASSLRIRFYSNQPQHF
>TRBV5-1|TRBJ2-3|NA|NA
TGCGCCAGCAGCTTGTGGGCGGGACAGTCCACAGATACGCAGTATTTT
CASSLWAGQSTDTQYF
>TRBV6-5|TRBJ1-1|once|NA
TGTGCCAGCAGTTACTTCGGGGAGACTGAAGCTTTCTTT
CASSYFGETEAFF
>TRBV3-1/TRBV3-2|TRBJ1-1|NA|TRBD1
TGTGCCAGCAGCCAAGTGGGACAGATGAACACTGAAGCTTTCTTT
CASSQVGQMNTEAFF
>TRBV15|TRBJ2-5|NA|TRBD1
TGTGCCACCAGCAGGACAGGGGCAGAGACCCAGTACTTC
CATSRTGAETQYF
>TRBV3-1/TRBV3-2|TRBJ1-1|NA|TRBD1
TGTGCCAGCAGACAGGGGGCAAATTTGAACACTGAAGCTTTCTTT
CASRQGANLNTEAFF
>TRBV13|TRBJ1-2|NA|NA
TGTGCCAGCAGCTTAGACAGGCGGGGCTCCTATGGCTACACCTTC
CASSLDRRGSYGYTF
>TRBV6-5|TRBJ2-1|NA|NA
TGTGCCAGCACCCGAGAGCAGGGAGGTGAGCAGTTCTTC
CASTREQGGEQFF
>TRBV27|TRBJ1-1|once|NA
TGTGCCAGCAGTTTAGGGGGCCAGGGAAGAGGGACTGAAGCTTTCTTT
CASSLGGQGRGTEAFF
>TRBV10-3|TRBJ1-1|NA|NA
TGTGCCATCAGTGAGTCCGGGGGAACCACGCTGAACACTGAAGCTTTCTTT
CAISESGGTTLNTEAFF